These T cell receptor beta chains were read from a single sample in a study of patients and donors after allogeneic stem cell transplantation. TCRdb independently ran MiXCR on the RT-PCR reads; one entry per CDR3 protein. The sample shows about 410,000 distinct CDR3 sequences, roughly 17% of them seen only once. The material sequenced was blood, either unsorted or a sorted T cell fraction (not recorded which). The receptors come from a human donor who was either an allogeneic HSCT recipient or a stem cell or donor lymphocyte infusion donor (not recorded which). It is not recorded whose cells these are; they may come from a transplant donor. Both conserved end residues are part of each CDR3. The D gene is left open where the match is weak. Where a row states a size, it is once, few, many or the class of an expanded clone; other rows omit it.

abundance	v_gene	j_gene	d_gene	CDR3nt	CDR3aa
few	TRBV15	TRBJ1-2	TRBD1	TGTGCCACCACCCTGGGACAGGGGGTGAACTATGGCTACACCTTC	CATTLGQGVNYGYTF
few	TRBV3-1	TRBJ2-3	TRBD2	TGTGCCAGCAGACCTAAGCGGGGATACACAGATACGCAGTATTTT	CASRPKRGYTDTQYF
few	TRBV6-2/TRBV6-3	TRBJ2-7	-	TGTGCCAGCAGTTATCAGGACTCCTACGAGCAGTACTTC	CASSYQDSYEQYF
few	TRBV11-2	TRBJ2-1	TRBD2	TGTGCCAGCAGCGCGCGACTAGCGGGAGGGTCCCTCAATGAGCAGTTCTTC	CASSARLAGGSLNEQFF
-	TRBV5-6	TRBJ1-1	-	TGTGCCAGCAGCTCCCCCGATAGCGGCGTGAACACTGAAGCTTTCTTT	CASSSPDSGVNTEAFF
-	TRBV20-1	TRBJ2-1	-	TGCAGTGCCCCTGGTGCCGGCAATGAGCAGTTCTTC	CSAPGAGNEQFF
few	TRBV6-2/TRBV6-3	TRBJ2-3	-	TGTGCCAGCAGACTAGGACAAGCTAGCACAGATACGCAGTATTTT	CASRLGQASTDTQYF
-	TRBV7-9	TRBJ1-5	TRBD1	TGTGCCAGCAGCTTGGGGACAGGGTGGGATCAGCCCCAGCATTTT	CASSLGTGWDQPQHF
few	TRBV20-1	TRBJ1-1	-	TGCAGTGCTAGTTGGGGAGGGGAGTTGGACACTGAAGCTTTCTTT	CSASWGGELDTEAFF
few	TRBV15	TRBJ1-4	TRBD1	TGTGCCACCAGCAGAGGGGACAGGGTAGCGGAAAAACTGTTTTTT	CATSRGDRVAEKLFF
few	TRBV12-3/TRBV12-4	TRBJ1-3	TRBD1	TGTGCCAGCAGCTACAGGGGGCTTGGTGGAAACACCATATATTTT	CASSYRGLGGNTIYF
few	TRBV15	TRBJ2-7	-	TGTGCCACCAGCGAACCCGCCTCCGGGACATTTAAATCCTACGAGCAGTACTTC	CATSEPASGTFKSYEQYF
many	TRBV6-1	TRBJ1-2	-	TGTGCCAGCAGTCTATTGCTTGGTAACTATGGCTACACCTTC	CASSLLLGNYGYTF
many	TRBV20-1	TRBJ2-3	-	TGCAGTGCTAGAGTGTTCCCCCCTTTGGATACGCAGTATTTT	CSARVFPPLDTQYF
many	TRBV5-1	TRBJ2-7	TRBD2	TGCGCCAGCGCGACTAGCGGGACCCGCTACGAGCAGTACTTC	CASATSGTRYEQYF
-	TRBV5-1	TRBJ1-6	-	TGCGCCAGCAGCTTGAAGGGAAATAATTCACCCCTCCACTTT	CASSLKGNNSPLHF
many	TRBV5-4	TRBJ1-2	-	TGTGCCAGCAGCTCAAGGACGGAGAATAACTATGGCTACACCTTC	CASSSRTENNYGYTF
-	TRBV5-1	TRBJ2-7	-	TGCGCCAGCAGCTTGAGGGACACCTCCTACGAGCAGTACTTC	CASSLRDTSYEQYF
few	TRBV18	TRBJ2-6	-	TGTGCCAGCTCACCGGCGGGAACTGGGGCCAACGTCCTGACTTTC	CASSPAGTGANVLTF
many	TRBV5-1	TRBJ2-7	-	TGTGCCAGCAGCGCAAGCTCCTACGAGCAGTACTTC	CASSASSYEQYF
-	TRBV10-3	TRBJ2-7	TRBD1	TGTGCCATCAGTGGGCACCGGGACAGGGTCTACGAGCAGTACTTC	CAISGHRDRVYEQYF
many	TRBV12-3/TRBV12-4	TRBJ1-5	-	TGTGCCAGCAGACCGGACAGTCAGCCCCAGCATTTT	CASRPDSQPQHF
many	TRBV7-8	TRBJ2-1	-	TGTGCCAGTAAATCCAATGAGCAGTTCTTC	CASKSNEQFF
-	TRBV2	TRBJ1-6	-	TGTGCCAGCAGTGTGGGTTTGAGCTCCTATAATTCACCCCTCCACTTT	CASSVGLSSYNSPLHF
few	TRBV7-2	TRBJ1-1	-	TGTGCCAGCAGCTTTAAACCGGGGCGTGAAGCTTTCTTT	CASSFKPGREAFF
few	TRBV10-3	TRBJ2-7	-	TGTGCCATCAGTGAGTGGTCCGGGGCCATCCAGGGGGAGCAGTACTTC	CAISEWSGAIQGEQYF
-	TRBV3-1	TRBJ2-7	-	TGTGCCAGCAGCCAAGTATTGTACGAGCAGTACTTC	CASSQVLYEQYF
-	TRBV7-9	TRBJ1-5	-	TGTGCCAGCAGCCCCCGCGGGGTGGCAAATCAGCCCCAGCATTTT	CASSPRGVANQPQHF
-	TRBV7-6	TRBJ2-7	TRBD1	TGTGCCAGCAGCTCCGGGACAGGGGGCGAGCAGTACTTC	CASSSGTGGEQYF
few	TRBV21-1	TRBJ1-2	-	TGTGCCAGCAGCAAAAGACGAGGGAACCCAAACTATGGCTACACCTTC	CASSKRRGNPNYGYTF
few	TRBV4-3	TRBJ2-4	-	TGCGCCAGCAGCCAAGACGAGTACCAAAACATTCAGTACTTC	CASSQDEYQNIQYF
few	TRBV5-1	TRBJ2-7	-	TGCGCCAGCAGCCCGACCAACCGCGAGCAGTACTTC	CASSPTNREQYF
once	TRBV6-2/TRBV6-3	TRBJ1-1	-	TGTGCCAGCAGTTATGAAACCTTCGAAGCTTTCTTT	CASSYETFEAFF
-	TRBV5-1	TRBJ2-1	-	TGCGCCAGCAGCTTTCAGGGGCAGGGAGTCCCCTACAATGAGCAGTTCTTC	CASSFQGQGVPYNEQFF
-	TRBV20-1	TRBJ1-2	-	TGCAGTGCTAGAGTTAGGATGCCTAGAGGGGTAAAGGACACCTTC	CSARVRMPRGVKDTF
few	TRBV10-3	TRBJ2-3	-	TGTGCCATCGGGTCCGGGTTGGCCGCAGATACGCAGTATTTT	CAIGSGLAADTQYF
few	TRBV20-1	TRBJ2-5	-	TGCAGTGCTAGAGGGGGACTGGAGACCCAGTACTTC	CSARGGLETQYF
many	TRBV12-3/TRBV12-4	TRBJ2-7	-	TGTGCCAGCAGCTCAAGCTCCTACGAGCAGTACTTC	CASSSSSYEQYF
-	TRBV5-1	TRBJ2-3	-	TGCGCCAGCAGCTTGGAGGTAGCTGGAGATACGCAGTATTTT	CASSLEVAGDTQYF
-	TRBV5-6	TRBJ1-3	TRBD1	TGTGCCAGCAGCTTGGGGACAGGACGTGGAAACACCATATATTTT	CASSLGTGRGNTIYF
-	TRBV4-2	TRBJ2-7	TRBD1	TGTGCCAGCAGCCAAGTACGACAGGGCCACGAGCAGTACTTC	CASSQVRQGHEQYF
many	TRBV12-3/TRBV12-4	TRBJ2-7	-	TGTGCCAGCAGTTTAGTACAGACCTACGAGCAGTACTTC	CASSLVQTYEQYF
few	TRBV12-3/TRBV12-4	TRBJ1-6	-	TGTGCCAGCAGTCCCCAGGGGCCCAATTCACCCCTCCACTTT	CASSPQGPNSPLHF
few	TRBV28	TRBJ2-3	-	TGTGCCAGCTCACTTAGGGCAGACGATACGCAGTATTTT	CASSLRADDTQYF
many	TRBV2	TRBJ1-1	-	TGTGCCAGCAGGGCGACAGAACTCGCGGGGGAGAACACTGAAGCTTTCTTT	CASRATELAGENTEAFF
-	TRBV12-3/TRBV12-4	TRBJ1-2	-	TGTGCCAGCAGTTCCAACCCCTCTGTCTATGGCTACACCTTC	CASSSNPSVYGYTF
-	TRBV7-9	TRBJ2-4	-	TGTGCCAGCAGCTATCCTCGGGGTCAGCAAGAAAACATTCAGTACTTC	CASSYPRGQQENIQYF
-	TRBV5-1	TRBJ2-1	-	TGCGCCAGCAGCCCGACTTGGCGACGCTCCTACAATGAGCAGTTCTTC	CASSPTWRRSYNEQFF
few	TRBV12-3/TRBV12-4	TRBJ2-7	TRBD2	TGTGCCAGCAGTTCCGAAACTAGCGGGAGGCGCTACGAGCAGTACTTC	CASSSETSGRRYEQYF
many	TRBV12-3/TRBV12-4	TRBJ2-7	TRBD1	TGTGCCAGCAGTTATGGGACAGGGGGGCTCGACGAGCAGTACTTC	CASSYGTGGLDEQYF
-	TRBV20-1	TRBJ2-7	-	TGCAGTGCTAGAAAAGCAGGTCGAGACTCCTACGAGCAGTACTTC	CSARKAGRDSYEQYF